Listed below are T cell receptor beta chains from one sample, sequenced in a study of blood T cells in healthy people across ages. TCRdb called the 5' RACE reads again in MiXCR, with one record for every CDR3 protein. The sample has some 1.8 million distinct CDR3 sequences; about two fifths are singletons. The sample was blood. The receptor source for this set is a human donor in good health. The CDR3 runs from the conserved cysteine through the conserved F or W. The D gene is left open where the match is weak. Clone size appears in some rows only: once, few, many, or a class for an expanded clone.

j_call d_call v_call clone_size cdr3_nt cdr3_aa
TRBJ2-3 TRBD1 TRBV7-9 NA TGTGCCAGCAGCCCCCGGGACAGGGTCCCCACAGATACGCAGTATTTT CASSPRDRVPTDTQYF
TRBJ2-3 TRBD2 TRBV20-1 NA TGCAGTGCTAGACCTAGCGGGGGGCTATTCGATACGCAGTATTTT CSARPSGGLFDTQYF
TRBJ2-5 TRBD2 TRBV7-9 NA TGTGCCAGCAGCTACCTAAGCGGGGGGGAGACCCAGTACTTC CASSYLSGGETQYF
TRBJ2-7 TRBD1 TRBV29-1 NA TGCAGCGTTGAAGTCGGACAGGGGCGATCCTACGAGCAGTACTTC CSVEVGQGRSYEQYF
TRBJ2-1 NA TRBV12-3/TRBV12-4 NA TGTGCCAGCAGTCGCAAACAGGGTGTCTCCTACAATGAGCAGTTCTTC CASSRKQGVSYNEQFF
TRBJ2-7 NA TRBV7-9 few TGTGCCAGCAGCTTAGCCCGAGTTGGGGAGCAGTACTTC CASSLARVGEQYF
TRBJ2-3 NA TRBV5-1 NA TGCGCCAGCTCGACAGAAGAAGATACGCAGTATTTT CASSTEEDTQYF
TRBJ1-5 TRBD1 TRBV7-2 NA TGTGCCAGCAGCCCCGGGACAGGGGGGCCTGGGCAGCCCCAGCATTTT CASSPGTGGPGQPQHF
TRBJ1-2 NA TRBV6-5 few TGTGCCAGCAGTTACTCTCATCGTGGGGTAGGCTACACCTTC CASSYSHRGVGYTF
TRBJ1-4 NA TRBV7-9 NA TGTGCCAGCAGCGTAGATCACCCCGCAGGGGAAAAACCGTTTTTT CASSVDHPAGEKPFF
TRBJ2-1 NA TRBV10-3 NA TGTGCCATCAGTGGAATTAGGGCCGAGCAGTTCTTC CAISGIRAEQFF
TRBJ2-7 NA TRBV5-1 NA TGCGCCAGCAGCCTACAGGGAGGGTGCGGCGAGCAGTACTTC CASSLQGGCGEQYF
TRBJ1-2 NA TRBV3-1 NA TGTGCCAGCAGCCAAACGGACGGAGCTTATGGCTACACCTTC CASSQTDGAYGYTF
TRBJ2-1 TRBD2 TRBV20-1 NA TGCAGTGCTGTGAGCGGGGGACCTGGGAATGAGCAGTTCTTC CSAVSGGPGNEQFF
TRBJ2-3 NA TRBV7-9 few TGTGCCAGCAGCTTAGAGGGAGAGTCCGGGGGGCTCACAGATACGCAGTATTTT CASSLEGESGGLTDTQYF
TRBJ2-1 NA TRBV10-3 NA TGTGCCATCAGTGAATTTAAGGGGACGGCGGGGTCCTACAATGAGCAGTTCTTC CAISEFKGTAGSYNEQFF
TRBJ1-1 NA TRBV6-6 NA TGTGCCAGCAGTTACTTCGAGAACACTGAAGCTTTCTTT CASSYFENTEAFF
TRBJ2-1 NA TRBV29-1 few TGCAGCGTTGGGAGGTTCAATGAGCAGTTCTTC CSVGRFNEQFF
TRBJ1-6 NA TRBV7-2 NA TGTGCCAGCAGCTTAGGAATGGACACTACTCGGTCACCCCTCCACTTT CASSLGMDTTRSPLHF
TRBJ2-7 NA TRBV3-1 few TGTGCCAGCAGCCAAGCATTCTCAGGGCTCTACGAGCAGTACTTC CASSQAFSGLYEQYF
TRBJ1-4 TRBD1 TRBV13 NA TGTGCCAGCAGTATACAGGGGGCGGCTAATGAAAAACTGTTTTTT CASSIQGAANEKLFF
TRBJ2-7 TRBD1 TRBV7-9 NA TGTGCCAGCAGCTCCGGGACAGGGTTCCACGAGCAGTACTTC CASSSGTGFHEQYF
TRBJ2-1 NA TRBV4-2 few TGTGCCAGCAGCCAGGACGCATACAATGAGCAGTTCTTC CASSQDAYNEQFF
TRBJ2-7 NA TRBV5-1 many TGTGCCAGCAGCTTAGACGCCTACGAGCAGTACTTC CASSLDAYEQYF
TRBJ2-6 NA TRBV7-3 many TGTGCCAGCAGCCCGACGACAGGGGCCAACGTCCTGACTTTC CASSPTTGANVLTF
TRBJ2-5 NA TRBV2 NA TGTGCCAGCAGTGAGGGGTCCCAGTACTTC CASSEGSQYF
TRBJ2-7 TRBD1 TRBV20-1 NA TGCAGTGCTAGACAGGACAGGTGGTACGAGCAGTACTTC CSARQDRWYEQYF
TRBJ2-5 NA TRBV7-2 NA TGTGCCAGCAGCCCCTCGGGGGGCGTAGAGACCCAGTACTTC CASSPSGGVETQYF
TRBJ2-7 NA TRBV7-2 many TGCGCCAGCAGCCCTCGGGGCGGAACCTACGAGCAGTACTTC CASSPRGGTYEQYF
TRBJ1-5 NA TRBV6-6 few TGTGCCAGCAGTAAACAGCGCAGGGGAAATAGCAATCAGCCCCAGCATTTT CASSKQRRGNSNQPQHF
TRBJ2-1 NA TRBV6-6 NA TGTGCCAGCAGACCGACCGGGCTGGGGGGTGAGCAGTTCTTC CASRPTGLGGEQFF
TRBJ2-3 TRBD2 TRBV20-1 NA TGCAGTGCTAGAGAGGCGGCGGGGGGCGCTACGCAGTATTTT CSAREAAGGATQYF
TRBJ2-3 TRBD2 TRBV6-5 few TGTGCCAGCAGTTACTCCCGGCGGGGGGTATATACGCAGTATTTT CASSYSRRGVYTQYF
TRBJ2-7 NA TRBV15 NA TGTGCCACCACCCGGGACCCCGCCAGCGAGCAGTACTTC CATTRDPASEQYF
TRBJ2-1 NA TRBV7-8 few TGTGCCACCTCCCCTATCAGACTGAATGGTGGGAATGAGCAGTTCTTC CATSPIRLNGGNEQFF
TRBJ1-5 TRBD1 TRBV12-3/TRBV12-4 NA TGTGCCGGCAGCACGACAGGGGGTCGGCAGCCCCAGCATTTT CAGSTTGGRQPQHF
TRBJ2-1 NA TRBV7-3 few TGTGCCAGCAGCTTAGGGACCCCCGAGCAGTTCTTC CASSLGTPEQFF
TRBJ1-2 NA TRBV7-2 NA TGTGCCAGCAGCTCGGGTGGGGCCTCTAACTATGGCTACACCTTC CASSSGGASNYGYTF
TRBJ1-2 NA TRBV4-3 few TGCGCCAGCAGCCAAGATCGGGGATCCTCCTATGGCTACACCTTC CASSQDRGSSYGYTF
TRBJ2-7 NA TRBV20-1 few TGCAGTGCTGAATCGACAGGAGCCATCCCCTACGAGCAGTACTTC CSAESTGAIPYEQYF
TRBJ2-5 NA TRBV4-1 NA TGCGCCAGCAGCCAAGATTTGATAGCGAAGGAGACCCAGTACTTC CASSQDLIAKETQYF
TRBJ1-1 NA TRBV6-6 NA TGTGCCAGCAGTTACTCTGGGGCAATTAACACTGAAGCTTTCTTT CASSYSGAINTEAFF
TRBJ2-4 NA TRBV29-1 once TGCAGCGTTGAGGGGGGCAACATTCAGTACTTC CSVEGGNIQYF
TRBJ1-5 NA TRBV9 NA TGTGCCAGCAACCAGGGTTATAGCAATCAGCCCCAGCATTTT CASNQGYSNQPQHF
TRBJ2-7 NA TRBV7-2 few TGTGCCAGCAGCTACGGCCCCGACAATGAGCAGTACTTC CASSYGPDNEQYF
TRBJ2-1 TRBD2 TRBV5-1 few TGCGCCAGCAGCTGGAGGGGACTAGGCGTAAATGAGCAGTTCTTC CASSWRGLGVNEQFF
TRBJ1-4 NA TRBV4-3 NA TGCGCCAGCAGCCAAGAAGTGGAAATGGGCGAAAAACTGTTTTTT CASSQEVEMGEKLFF
TRBJ1-6 NA TRBV28 few TGTGCCAGCAGGTTGGCACAGCATAATTCACCCCTCCACTTT CASRLAQHNSPLHF
TRBJ2-7 TRBD1 TRBV11-2 NA TGTGCCAGCAGCTTAGTGGGTTCGCCAGGGGGTAGGGACGAGCAGTACTTC CASSLVGSPGGRDEQYF
TRBJ2-2 NA TRBV6-1 once TGTGCCAGCAATCCAGTACTGAACACCGGGGAGCTGTTTTTT CASNPVLNTGELFF
TRBJ1-3 TRBD1 TRBV13 NA TGTGCCAGCAGCCCTGGGACAGGCCGCCTCTCTGGAAACACCATATATTTT CASSPGTGRLSGNTIYF
TRBJ1-2 NA TRBV5-5 few TGTGCCAGCAGGCTTGACGTAAGAGGCTACACCTTC CASRLDVRGYTF
TRBJ2-3 TRBD1 TRBV6-6 few TGTGCCAGCAGTTACGGGCTGGGACAGGGGACAGATACGCAGTATTTT CASSYGLGQGTDTQYF
TRBJ2-3 TRBD1 TRBV7-2 few TGTGCCAGCAGCTTCGATGGACAGGCTAGCACAGATACGCAGTATTTT CASSFDGQASTDTQYF